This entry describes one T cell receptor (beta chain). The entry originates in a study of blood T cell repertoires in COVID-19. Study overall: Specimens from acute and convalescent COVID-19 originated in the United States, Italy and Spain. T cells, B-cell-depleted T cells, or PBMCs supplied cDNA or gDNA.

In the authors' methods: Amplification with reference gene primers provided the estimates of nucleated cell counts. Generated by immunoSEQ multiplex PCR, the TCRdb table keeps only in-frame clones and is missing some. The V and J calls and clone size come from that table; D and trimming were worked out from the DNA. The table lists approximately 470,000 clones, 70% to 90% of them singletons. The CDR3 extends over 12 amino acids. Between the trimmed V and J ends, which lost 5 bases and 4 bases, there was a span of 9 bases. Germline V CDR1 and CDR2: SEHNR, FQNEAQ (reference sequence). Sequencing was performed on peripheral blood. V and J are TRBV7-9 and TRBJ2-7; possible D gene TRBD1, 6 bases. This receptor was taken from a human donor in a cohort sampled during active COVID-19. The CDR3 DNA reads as TGTGCCAGCAGCGATACAGGGTACGAGCAGTACTTC. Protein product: CASSDTGYEQYF.